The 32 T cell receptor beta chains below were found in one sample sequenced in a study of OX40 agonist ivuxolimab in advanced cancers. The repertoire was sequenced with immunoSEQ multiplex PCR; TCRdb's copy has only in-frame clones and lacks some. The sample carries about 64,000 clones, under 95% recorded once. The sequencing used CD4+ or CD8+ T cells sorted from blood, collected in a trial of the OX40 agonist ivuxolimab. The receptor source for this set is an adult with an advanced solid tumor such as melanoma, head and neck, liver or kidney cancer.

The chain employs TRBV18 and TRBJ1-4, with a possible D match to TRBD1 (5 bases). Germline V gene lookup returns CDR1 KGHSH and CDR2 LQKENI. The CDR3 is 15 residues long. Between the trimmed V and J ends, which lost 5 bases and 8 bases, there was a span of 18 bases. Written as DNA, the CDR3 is TGTGCCAGCTCATCACAGGTTCCTGGGGGGGAAAAACTGTTTTTT. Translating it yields CASSSQVPGGEKLFF. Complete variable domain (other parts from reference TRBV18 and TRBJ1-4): NAGVMQNPRHLVRRRGQEARLRCSPMKGHSHVYWYRQLPEEGLKFMVYLQKENIIDESGMPKERFSAEFPKEGPSILRIQQVVRGDSAAYFCASSSQVPGGEKLFFGSGTQLSVL.

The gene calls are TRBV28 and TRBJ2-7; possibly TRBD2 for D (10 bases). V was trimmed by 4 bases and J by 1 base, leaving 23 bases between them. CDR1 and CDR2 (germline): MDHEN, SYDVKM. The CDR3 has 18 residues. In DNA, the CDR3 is TGTGCCAGCAGTTACAGGGGGCCGCGGACTAGCGGATCCTACGAGCAGTACTTC. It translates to CASSYRGPRTSGSYEQYF.

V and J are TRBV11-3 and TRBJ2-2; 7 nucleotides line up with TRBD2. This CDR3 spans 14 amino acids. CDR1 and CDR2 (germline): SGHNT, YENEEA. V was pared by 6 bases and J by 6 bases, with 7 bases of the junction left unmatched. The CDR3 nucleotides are TGTGCCAGCAGTCGTGGACTAGTTTCCGGGGAGCTGTTTTTT. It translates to CASSRGLVSGELFF.

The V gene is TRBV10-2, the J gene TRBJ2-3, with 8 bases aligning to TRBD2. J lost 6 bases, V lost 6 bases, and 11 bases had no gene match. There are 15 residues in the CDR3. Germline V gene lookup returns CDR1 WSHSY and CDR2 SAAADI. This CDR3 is CASSAGTSGSDTQYF. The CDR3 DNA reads TGCGCCAGCAGCGCGGGGACTAGTGGGAGCGATACGCAGTATTTT.

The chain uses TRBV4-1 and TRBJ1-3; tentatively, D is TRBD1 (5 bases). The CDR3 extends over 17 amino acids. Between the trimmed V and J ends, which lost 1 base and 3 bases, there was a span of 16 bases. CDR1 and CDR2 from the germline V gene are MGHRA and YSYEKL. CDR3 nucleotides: TGCGCCAGCAGCCAAGTGGGCTCGGGGGGTCTTGGAAACACCATATATTTT. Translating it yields CASSQVGSGGLGNTIYF.

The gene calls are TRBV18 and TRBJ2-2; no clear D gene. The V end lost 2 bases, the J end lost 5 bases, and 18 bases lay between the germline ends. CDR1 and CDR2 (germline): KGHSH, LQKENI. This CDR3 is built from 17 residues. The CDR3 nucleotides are TGTGCCAGCTCACCAAGGCCACCCCAGGCCCGGACCGGGGAGCTGTTTTTT. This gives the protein CASSPRPPQARTGELFF.

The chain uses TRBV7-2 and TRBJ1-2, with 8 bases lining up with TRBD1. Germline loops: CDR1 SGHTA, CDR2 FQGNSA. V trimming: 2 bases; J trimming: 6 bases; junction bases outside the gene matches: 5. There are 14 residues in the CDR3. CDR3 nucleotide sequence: TGTGCCAGCAGCTTACGCCGACAGGGGAATGGCTACACCTTC. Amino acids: CASSLRRQGNGYTF.

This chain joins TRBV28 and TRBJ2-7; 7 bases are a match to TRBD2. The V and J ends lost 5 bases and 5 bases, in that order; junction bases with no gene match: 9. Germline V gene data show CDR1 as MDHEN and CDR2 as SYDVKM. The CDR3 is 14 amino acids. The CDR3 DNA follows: TGTGCCAGCAGTGGGCAGGGTGCGGGAGACGAGCAGTACTTC. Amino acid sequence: CASSGQGAGDEQYF.

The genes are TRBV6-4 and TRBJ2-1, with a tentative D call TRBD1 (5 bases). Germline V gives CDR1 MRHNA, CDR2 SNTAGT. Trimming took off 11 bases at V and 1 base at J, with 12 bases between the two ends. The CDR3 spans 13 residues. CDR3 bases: TGTGCCCAGGGAAGGGGTTCCTACAATGAGCAGTTCTTC. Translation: CAQGRGSYNEQFF.

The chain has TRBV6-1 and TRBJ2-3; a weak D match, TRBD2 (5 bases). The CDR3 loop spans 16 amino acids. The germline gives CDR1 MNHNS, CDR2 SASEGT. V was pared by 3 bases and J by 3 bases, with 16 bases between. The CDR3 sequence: CASSEVIYGGTDTQYF. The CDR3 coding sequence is TGTGCCAGCAGTGAGGTCATATATGGCGGGACAGATACGCAGTATTTT.

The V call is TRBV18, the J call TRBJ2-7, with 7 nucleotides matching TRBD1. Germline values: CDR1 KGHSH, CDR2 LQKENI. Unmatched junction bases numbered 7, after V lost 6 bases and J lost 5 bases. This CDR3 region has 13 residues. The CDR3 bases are TGTGCCAGCTCGCCGGTACAGGGGCACGAGCAGTACTTC. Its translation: CASSPVQGHEQYF.

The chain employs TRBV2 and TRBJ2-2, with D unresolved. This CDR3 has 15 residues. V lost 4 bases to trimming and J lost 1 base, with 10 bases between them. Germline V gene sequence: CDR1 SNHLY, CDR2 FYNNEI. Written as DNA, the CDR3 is TGTGCCAGCAGTGTGAAAGAAAAGAACACCGGGGAGCTGTTTTTT. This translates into CASSVKEKNTGELFF.

CDR3 nucleotide sequence: TGTGCCAGCAGCTTGGCGGGAAGAACAGATACGCAGTATTTT. Its translation is CASSLAGRTDTQYF. The chain is built from TRBV5-4 and TRBJ2-3; perhaps TRBD2 as D (5 bases). Germline V gene lookup returns CDR1 SGHNT and CDR2 YYREEE (reference sequence). The V end lost 0 bases, the J end lost 3 bases, and 8 bases lay between the germline ends. This CDR3 has 14 residues. The variable domain in full, completed from reference TRBV5-4 and TRBJ2-3, reads ETGVTQSPTHLIKTRGQQVTLRCSSQSGHNTVSWYQQALGQGPQFIFQYYREEENGRGNFPPRFSGLQFPNYSSELNVNALELDDSALYLCASSLAGRTDTQYFGPGTRLTVL.

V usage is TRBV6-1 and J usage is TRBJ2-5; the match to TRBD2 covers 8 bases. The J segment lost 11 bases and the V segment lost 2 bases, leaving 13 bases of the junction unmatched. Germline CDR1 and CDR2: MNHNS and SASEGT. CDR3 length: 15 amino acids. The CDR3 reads CASSEMVAGPGEQYF. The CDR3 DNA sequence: TGTGCCAGCAGTGAAATGGTAGCGGGACCCGGGGAGCAGTACTTC.

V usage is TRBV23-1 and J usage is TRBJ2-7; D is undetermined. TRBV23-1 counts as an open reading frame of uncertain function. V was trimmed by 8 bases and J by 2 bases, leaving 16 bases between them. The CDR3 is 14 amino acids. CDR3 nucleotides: TGCGCCAGCTCCATATGGCGGACGGCCTACGAGCAGTACTTC. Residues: CASSIWRTAYEQYF.

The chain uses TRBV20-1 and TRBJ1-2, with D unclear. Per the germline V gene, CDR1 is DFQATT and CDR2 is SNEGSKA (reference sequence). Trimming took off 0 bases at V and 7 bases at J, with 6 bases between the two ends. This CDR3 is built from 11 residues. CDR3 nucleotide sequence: TGCAGTGCTAGAGACATGGCTGGCTACACCTTC. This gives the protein CSARDMAGYTF.

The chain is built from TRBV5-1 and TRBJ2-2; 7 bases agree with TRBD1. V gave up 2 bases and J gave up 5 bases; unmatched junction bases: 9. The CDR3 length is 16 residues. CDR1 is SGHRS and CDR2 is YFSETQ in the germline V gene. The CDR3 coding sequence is TGCGCCAGCAGCTTCCCGACAGGGATGGGGACCGGGGAGCTGTTTTTT. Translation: CASSFPTGMGTGELFF.

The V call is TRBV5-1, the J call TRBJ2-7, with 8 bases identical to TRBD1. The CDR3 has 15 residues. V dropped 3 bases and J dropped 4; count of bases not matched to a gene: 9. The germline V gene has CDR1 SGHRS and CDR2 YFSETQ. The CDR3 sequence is CASSSSGGAWYEQYF. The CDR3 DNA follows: TGCGCCAGCAGCTCCTCAGGGGGCGCTTGGTACGAGCAGTACTTC.

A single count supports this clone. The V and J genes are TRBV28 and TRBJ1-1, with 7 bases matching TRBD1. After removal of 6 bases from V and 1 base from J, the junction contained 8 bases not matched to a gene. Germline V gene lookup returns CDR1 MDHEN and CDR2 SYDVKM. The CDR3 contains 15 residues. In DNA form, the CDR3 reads TGTGCCAGCAGGCCAGAGACAGGGAGGAACACTGAAGCTTTCTTT. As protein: CASRPETGRNTEAFF. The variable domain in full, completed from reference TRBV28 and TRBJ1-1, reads DVKVTQSSRYLVKRTGEKVFLECVQDMDHENMFWYRQDPGLGLRLIYFSYDVKMKEKGDIPEGYSVSREKKERFSLILESASTNQTSMYLCASRPETGRNTEAFFGQGTRLTVV.

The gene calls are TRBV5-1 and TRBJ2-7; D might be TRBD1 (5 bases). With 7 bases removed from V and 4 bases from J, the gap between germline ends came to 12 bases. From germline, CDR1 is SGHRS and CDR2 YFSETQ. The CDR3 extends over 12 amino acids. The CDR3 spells CASRPNRYEQYF. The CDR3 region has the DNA TGCGCCAGCCGCCCTAACAGGTACGAGCAGTACTTC.

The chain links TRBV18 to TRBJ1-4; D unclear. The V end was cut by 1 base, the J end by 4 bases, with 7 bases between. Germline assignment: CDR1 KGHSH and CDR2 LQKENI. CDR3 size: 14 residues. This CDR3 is CASSPRESNEKLFF. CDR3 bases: TGTGCCAGCTCACCACGGGAGAGTAATGAAAAACTGTTTTTT.

In DNA, the CDR3 is TGTGCCAGCAGTTTCATTTACACCGGGGAGCTGTTTTTT. Translation gives CASSFIYTGELFF. The chain has TRBV28 and TRBJ2-2, with D uncertain. The CDR3 consists of 13 residues. V lost 3 bases and J 3 bases, leaving 5 bases between the germline ends. Germline CDR1 reads MDHEN; CDR2 reads SYDVKM.

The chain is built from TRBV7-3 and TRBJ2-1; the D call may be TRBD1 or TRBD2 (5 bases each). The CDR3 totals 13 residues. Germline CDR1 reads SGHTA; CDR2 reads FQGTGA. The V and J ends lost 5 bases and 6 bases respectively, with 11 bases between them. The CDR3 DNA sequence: TGTGCCAGCAGCCCTCGGGACGGCAATGAGCAGTTCTTC. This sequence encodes CASSPRDGNEQFF. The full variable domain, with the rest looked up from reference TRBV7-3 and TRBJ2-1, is GAGVSQTPSNKVTEKGKYVELRCDPISGHTALYWYRQSLGQGPEFLIYFQGTGAADDSGLPNDRFFAVRPEGSVSTLKIQRTERGDSAVYLCASSPRDGNEQFFGPGTRLTVL.

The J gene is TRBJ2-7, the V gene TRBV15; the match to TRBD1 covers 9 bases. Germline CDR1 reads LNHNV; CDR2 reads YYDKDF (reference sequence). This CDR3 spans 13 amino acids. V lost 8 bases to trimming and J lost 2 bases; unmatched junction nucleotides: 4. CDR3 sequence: CATGDRVTYEQYF. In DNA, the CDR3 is TGTGCCACCGGGGACAGGGTTACCTACGAGCAGTACTTC.

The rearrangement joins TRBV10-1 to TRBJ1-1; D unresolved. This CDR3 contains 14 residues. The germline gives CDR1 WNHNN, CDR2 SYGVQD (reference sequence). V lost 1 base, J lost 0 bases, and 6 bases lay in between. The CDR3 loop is CASSEWEMNTEAFF. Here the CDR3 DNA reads TGCGCCAGCAGTGAGTGGGAGATGAACACTGAAGCTTTCTTT.

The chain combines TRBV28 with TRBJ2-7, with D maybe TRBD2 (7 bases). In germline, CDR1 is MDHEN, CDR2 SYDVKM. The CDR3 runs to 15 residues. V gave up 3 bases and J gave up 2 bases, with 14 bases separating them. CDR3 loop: CASSLGGPGPYEQYF. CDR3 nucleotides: TGTGCCAGCAGTTTGGGGGGGCCAGGGCCCTACGAGCAGTACTTC.

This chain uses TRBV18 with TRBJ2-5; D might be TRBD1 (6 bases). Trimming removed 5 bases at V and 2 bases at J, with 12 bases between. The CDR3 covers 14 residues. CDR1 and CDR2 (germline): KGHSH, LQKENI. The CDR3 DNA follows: TGTGCCAGCTCAAGGCAGGGGCTACAAGAGACCCAGTACTTC. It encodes CASSRQGLQETQYF.

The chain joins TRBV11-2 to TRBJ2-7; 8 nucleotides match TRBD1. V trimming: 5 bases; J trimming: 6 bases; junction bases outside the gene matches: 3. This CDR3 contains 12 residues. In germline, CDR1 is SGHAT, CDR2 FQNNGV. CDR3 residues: CASSRDRGEQYF. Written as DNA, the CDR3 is TGTGCCAGCAGCCGAGACAGGGGCGAGCAGTACTTC. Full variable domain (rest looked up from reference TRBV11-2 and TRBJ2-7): EAGVAQSPRYKIIEKRQSVAFWCNPISGHATLYWYQQILGQGPKLLIQFQNNGVVDDSQLPKDRFSAERLKGVDSTLKIQPAKLEDSAVYLCASSRDRGEQYFGPGTRLTVT.

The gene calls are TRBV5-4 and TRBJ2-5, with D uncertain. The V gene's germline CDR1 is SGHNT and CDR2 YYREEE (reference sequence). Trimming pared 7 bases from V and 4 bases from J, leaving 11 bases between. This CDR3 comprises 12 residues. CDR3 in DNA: TGTGCCAGCGCCATGAAGGGAGAGACCCAGTACTTC. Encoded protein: CASAMKGETQYF.

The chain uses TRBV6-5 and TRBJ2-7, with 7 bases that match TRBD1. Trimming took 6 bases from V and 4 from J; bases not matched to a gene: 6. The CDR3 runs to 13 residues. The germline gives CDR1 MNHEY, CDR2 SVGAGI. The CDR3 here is CASRRTGLYEQYF. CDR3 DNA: TGTGCCAGCAGGAGGACAGGTCTGTACGAGCAGTACTTC.

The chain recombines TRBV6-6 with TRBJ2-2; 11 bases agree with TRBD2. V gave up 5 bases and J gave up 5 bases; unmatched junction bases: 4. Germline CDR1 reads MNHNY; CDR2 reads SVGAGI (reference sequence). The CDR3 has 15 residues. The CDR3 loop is CASSPSGRFTGELFF. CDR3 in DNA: TGTGCCAGCAGTCCTAGCGGGAGGTTTACCGGGGAGCTGTTTTTT.

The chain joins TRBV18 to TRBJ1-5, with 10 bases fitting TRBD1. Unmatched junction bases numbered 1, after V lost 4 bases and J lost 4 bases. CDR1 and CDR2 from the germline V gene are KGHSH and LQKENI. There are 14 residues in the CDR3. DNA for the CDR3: TGTGCCAGCTCACGGACAGGGGGTAATCAGCCCCAGCATTTT. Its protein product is CASSRTGGNQPQHF. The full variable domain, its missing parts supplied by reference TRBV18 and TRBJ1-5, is NAGVMQNPRHLVRRRGQEARLRCSPMKGHSHVYWYRQLPEEGLKFMVYLQKENIIDESGMPKERFSAEFPKEGPSILRIQQVVRGDSAAYFCASSRTGGNQPQHFGDGTRLSIL.